This record concerns one TCR beta chain sequence. Its cognate antigen is unknown. V trimming: 5 bases; J trimming: 9 bases; junction bases outside the gene matches: 5. CDR1 and CDR2 (germline): MNHNS, SASEGT. This CDR3 has 14 amino acids. No treatment had been given to any patient before thyroid surgery. The entry originates in a study of metastatic and nonmetastatic thyroid tumors. Study-level information: Repertoires from malignant and benign thyroid patients were compared across blood and tumor or nodule tissue.

Findings and limits, study-wide: In blood and tumor, TCR beta diversity was reportedly significantly higher in malignant thyroid tumors than in benign nodules.

Authors' data handling: Using the CDR3 differences seen across clinicopathological groups, the authors built a distant-metastasis classifier for papillary thyroid cancer, which was meant to discriminate distant-metastatic patients. TCRdb re-called clones from the PCR reads using MiXCR. Clone size and V and J calls follow TCRdb, not the original study. In the table there are around 21,000 clones, approximately 20% of which are singletons. The rearrangement joins TRBV6-1 to TRBJ1-6, with 9 bases fitting TRBD1. Sequencing was performed on blood. This receptor was obtained from a male donor with papillary thyroid cancer or a benign thyroid nodule (not recorded which). Some clones in this sample may be carry-over from other donors' samples. DNA for the CDR3: TGTGCCAGCAGTCCGGGACAGGGTAGTTCACCCCTCCACTTT. This translates into CASSPGQGSSPLHF.